Listed here are 21 T cell receptor beta chains from one sample, sequenced in a study of chronic HIV infection and antiretroviral therapy. TCRdb re-called the 5' RACE reads with MiXCR, one entry per CDR3 protein. The sample includes some 43,000 distinct CDR3 sequences, under 20% of them seen just once. Sample: peripheral blood. The receptors were sampled from an adult who had HIV and had not received antiretroviral therapy, or was an uninfected healthy control (not recorded which).

J is TRBJ2-3 and V is TRBV28; 10 bases match TRBD2. This CDR3 is built from 16 residues. From germline, CDR1 is MDHEN and CDR2 SYDVKM. J gave up 2 bases and V 5 bases, and 7 bases lay outside the gene matches. The CDR3 reads CASSILAGDYTDTQYF. The DNA for the CDR3 is TGTGCCAGCAGTATCCTAGCGGGAGACTACACAGATACGCAGTATTTT.

The chain combines TRBV18 with TRBJ1-6, with D unclear. The germline gives CDR1 KGHSH, CDR2 LQKENI. V was pared by 5 bases and J by 14 bases, with 13 bases between. The CDR3 totals 12 residues. The CDR3 region is CASSADEVALHF. CDR3 nucleotides: TGTGCCAGCTCAGCGGACGAGGTGGCCCTCCACTTT.

The CDR3, as DNA: TGCAGCGTTTCATACAGGGGTAAGAGGAACACTGAAGCTTTCTTT. Its translation: CSVSYRGKRNTEAFF. The chain combines TRBV29-1 with TRBJ1-1; 7 nucleotides line up with TRBD1. With 5 bases clipped from V and 1 base from J, the junction kept 10 bases outside the gene matches. CDR3 length equals 15 residues. Germline V gene sequence: CDR1 SQVTM, CDR2 ANQGSEA.

This clonotype was detected a few times. The chain carries TRBV4-1 and TRBJ2-4; D is unresolved. Looked up from germline, CDR1 is MGHRA and CDR2 is YSYEKL. V gave up 2 bases and J gave up 0 bases, with 8 bases separating them. The CDR3 runs to 15 residues. The CDR3 is CASSQPRLAKNIQYF. Written as DNA, the CDR3 is TGCGCCAGCAGCCAACCTAGACTAGCCAAAAACATTCAGTACTTC.

The genes are TRBV28 and TRBJ1-6; D is ambiguous. The germline V and J ends were trimmed by 8 bases and 4 bases, with 9 bases remaining between them. Germline assignment: CDR1 MDHEN and CDR2 SYDVKM. This CDR3 is built from 13 residues. CDR3 region: CASQAPYNSPLHF. For the CDR3, the DNA is TGTGCCAGCCAGGCACCATATAATTCACCCCTCCACTTT.

This chain links TRBV27 with TRBJ1-5; D remains unclear. The length of the CDR3 is 14 residues. Trimming removed 2 bases from V and 10 bases from J, with 15 bases in between. Germline CDR1 is MNHEY and CDR2 is SMNVEV (reference sequence). The CDR3 nucleotides are TGTGCCAGCAGTTTAAGCCCTAATATAGCTCCCCAGCATTTT. Its translation: CASSLSPNIAPQHF.

CDR3 in DNA: TGCGCCAGCAGCCAAGTCCAGGGGGCCATTAGCACAGATACGCAGTATTTT. It codes for CASSQVQGAISTDTQYF. The V call is TRBV4-1, the J call TRBJ2-3; 8 bases match TRBD1. The V gene's germline CDR1 is MGHRA and CDR2 YSYEKL. The V gene end was trimmed by 1 base and the J gene end by 0 bases; junction bases not matched to a gene: 6. CDR3 length: 17 amino acids.

The chain is built from TRBV11-2 and TRBJ1-1, with TRBD1 matching 7 bases. CDR1 is SGHAT and CDR2 is FQNNGV in the germline V gene. This CDR3 spans 13 amino acids. Unmatched junction bases numbered 3, after V lost 5 bases and J lost 3 bases. This CDR3 reads CASSGGQYTEAFF. The DNA of the CDR3 is TGTGCCAGCAGCGGGGGACAGTACACTGAAGCTTTCTTT.

The chain is built from TRBV27 and TRBJ2-1; D gene ambiguous. The V and J ends lost 5 bases and 0 bases respectively, with 11 bases between them. The CDR3 totals 15 residues. Germline CDR1 and CDR2: MNHEY and SMNVEV (reference sequence). This CDR3 is CASSPLLSSYNEQFF. Here the CDR3 DNA reads TGTGCCAGCAGTCCCCTACTAAGCTCCTACAATGAGCAGTTCTTC.

This clonotype was counted a few times. The chain combines TRBV25-1 with TRBJ1-4, with TRBD1 identical over 7 bases. The germline gives CDR1 MGHDK, CDR2 SYGVNS. Unmatched junction bases numbered 7, after V lost 2 bases and J lost 7 bases. The CDR3 runs to 15 residues. The CDR3 DNA reads as TGTGCCAGCAGTGAAATTAGGGGGCCGGTTGAAAAACTGTTTTTT. Protein: CASSEIRGPVEKLFF.

The genes are TRBV28 and TRBJ2-7, with a weak D call TRBD2 (7 bases). Germline-derived CDR1 and CDR2 are MDHEN and SYDVKM. Trimming stripped 4 bases from V and 9 bases from J, with 22 bases between. The CDR3 consists of 15 residues. The CDR3 DNA reads as TGTGCCAGCAGTTGGGGGGGCAACAAGTCTGGTGGGCAGTACTTC. Translating it yields CASSWGGNKSGGQYF.

This chain joins TRBV9 and TRBJ2-1; tentatively, D is TRBD1 (6 bases). Trimming pared 4 bases from V and 2 bases from J, leaving 13 bases between. The CDR3 has 15 amino acids. Germline V lookup: CDR1 SGDLS, CDR2 YYNGEE. CDR3 residues: CASSPTGTPYNEQFF. In DNA, the CDR3 is TGTGCCAGCAGCCCTACCGGGACACCCTACAATGAGCAGTTCTTC.

This clonotype occurred many times. J is TRBJ2-2 and V is TRBV12-3 or TRBV12-4, with TRBD2 matching over 8 bases. V was clipped by 5 bases and J by 4 bases; unmatched bases: 12. The CDR3 loop spans 17 amino acids. The CDR3, as DNA: TGTGCCAGCAGTCCCAGACTAGCGACTTGGCCCACCGGGGAGCTGTTTTTT. Its translation is CASSPRLATWPTGELFF.

The rearrangement links TRBV6-5 to TRBJ2-7; TRBD2 is a possible D gene (5 bases). In germline, CDR1 is MNHEY, CDR2 SVGAGI. This CDR3 spans 15 amino acids. Trimming took off 4 bases at V and 0 bases at J, with 13 bases between the two ends. CDR3 nucleotides: TGTGCCAGCAGTTCCCCCAGAGGGTACTCCTACGAGCAGTACTTC. It encodes CASSSPRGYSYEQYF.

There are a few counts of this clonotype. The chain combines TRBV12-3 or TRBV12-4 with TRBJ1-5, with D tentatively TRBD1 (6 bases). The V end lost 5 bases, the J end lost 2 bases, and 13 bases lay between the germline ends. The CDR3 sequence is 15 residues long. The CDR3 is CASSPRGEGNQPQHF. DNA for the CDR3: TGTGCCAGCAGTCCAAGGGGGGAGGGCAATCAGCCCCAGCATTTT.

The chain joins TRBV29-1 to TRBJ1-1, with D unclear. Germline V lookup: CDR1 SQVTM, CDR2 ANQGSEA. The ends were cut back, 3 bases at V and 1 base at J, with 6 bases in the middle. CDR3 length: 12 residues. CDR3 nucleotides: TGCAGCGTTGACGAGGGGAACACTGAAGCTTTCTTT. This sequence encodes CSVDEGNTEAFF.

In regard to this clonotype: The junction does not match germline at one end; this may be a read error. The chain has TRBV28 and TRBJ2-3; 13 bases are a match to TRBD2. The germline V gene encodes CDR1 MDHEN and CDR2 SYDVKM. CDR3 length: 14 residues. The CDR3 DNA reads TGTGCCAGCAGCCGGACTAGCGGGAGAGATATGCAGTATTTT. Its protein product is CASSRTSGRDMQYF.

This clonotype has more than one count but fewer than ten. The chain combines TRBV5-4 with TRBJ2-2; D call uncertain. V was trimmed by 2 bases and J by 0 bases, leaving 8 bases between them. Germline CDR1 SGHNT, CDR2 YYREEE (reference sequence). The CDR3 has 15 amino acids. The CDR3 protein is CASSLKYPNTGELFF. The CDR3 nucleotides are TGTGCCAGCAGCTTAAAATACCCGAACACCGGGGAGCTGTTTTTT.

V is TRBV21-1 and J is TRBJ2-1; the table assigns TRBD2, which was not confirmed against the DNA. TRBV21-1 is a pseudogene. This CDR3 region has 16 residues. The CDR3 protein is CASSKRGGFRSDEQFF. Written as DNA, the CDR3 is TGTGCCAGCAGCAAACGAGGCGGGTTCCGATCGGATGAGCAGTTCTTC.

This clonotype was recorded a few times. The chain combines TRBV27 with TRBJ1-1; D unresolved. There are 13 residues in the CDR3. V lost 2 bases, J lost 3 bases, and 7 bases lay in between. Germline-derived CDR1 and CDR2 are MNHEY and SMNVEV (reference sequence). The CDR3: CASSLGQDTEAFF. CDR3 bases: TGTGCCAGCAGTTTAGGGCAAGACACTGAAGCTTTCTTT.

CDR3 nucleotides: TGTGCCAGCAGTCGAGTGGATAGGACTGAAGCTTTCTTT. It specifies CASSRVDRTEAFF. The genes are TRBV6-6 and TRBJ1-1; D not resolved. Trimming took 5 bases from V and 5 from J, leaving 12 bases between them. This CDR3 region has 13 residues. CDR1 MNHNY and CDR2 SVGAGI come from the germline V gene (reference sequence).